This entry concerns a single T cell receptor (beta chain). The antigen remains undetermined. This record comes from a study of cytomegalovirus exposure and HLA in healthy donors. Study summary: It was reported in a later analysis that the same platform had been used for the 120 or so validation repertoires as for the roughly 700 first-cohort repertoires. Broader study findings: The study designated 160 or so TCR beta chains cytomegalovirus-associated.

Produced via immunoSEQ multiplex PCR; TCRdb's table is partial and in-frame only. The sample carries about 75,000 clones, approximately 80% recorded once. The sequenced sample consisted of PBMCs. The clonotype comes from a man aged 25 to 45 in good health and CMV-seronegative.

In nucleotides, the CDR3 is TGCGCCAGCAGGGTCTCGGCTGGGGAGGGTCTTGAAGCTTTCTTT. This sequence encodes CASRVSAGEGLEAFF. The rearrangement joins TRBV5-1 to TRBJ1-1; D is unclear. The germline V gene has CDR1 SGHRS and CDR2 YFSETQ. Trimming took off 5 bases at V and 7 bases at J, with 21 bases between the two ends. CDR3 size: 15 residues.